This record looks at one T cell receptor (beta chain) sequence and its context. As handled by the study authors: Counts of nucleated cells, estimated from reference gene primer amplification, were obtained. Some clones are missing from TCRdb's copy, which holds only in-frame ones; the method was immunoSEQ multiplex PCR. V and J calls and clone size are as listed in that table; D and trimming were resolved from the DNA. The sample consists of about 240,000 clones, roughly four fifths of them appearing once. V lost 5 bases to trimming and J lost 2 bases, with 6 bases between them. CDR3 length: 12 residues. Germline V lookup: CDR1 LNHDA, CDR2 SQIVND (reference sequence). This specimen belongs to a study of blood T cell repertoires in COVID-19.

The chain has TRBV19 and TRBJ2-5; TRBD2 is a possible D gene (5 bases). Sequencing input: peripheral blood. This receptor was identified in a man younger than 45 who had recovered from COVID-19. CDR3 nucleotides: TGTGCCAGTAGTCCGGGACAAGAGACCCAGTACTTC. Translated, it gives CASSPGQETQYF.